This is a list of T cell receptor beta chains from one sample in a study of T cell changes during pregnancy in multiple sclerosis. Clones were sequenced by immunoSEQ multiplex PCR, and TCRdb holds only the in-frame ones, with some missing. Among about 20,000 clones, 80% to 90% were seen once, and the ten largest hold 5% to 6%. This specimen was CD8+ T cells from peripheral blood mononuclear cells, taken in the second trimester of pregnancy. Receptors were obtained from a female donor in good health, enrolled as a control in a pregnancy study. Each CDR3 is given with its conserved first and last residue. The order of the fields is V gene, D gene, J gene, clone size, CDR3 DNA, CDR3 protein. D genes are given only for firm matches. The size of a clone is reported for some rows only, either as once, few or many, or as a class for expanded clones.

>TRBV19|NA|TRBJ1-2|NA
TGTGCCAGTACGGACTCGAACTATGGCTACACCTTC
CASTDSNYGYTF
>TRBV28|NA|TRBJ1-3|once
TGTGCCAGCAGTTTATACGAGGGTGCTGGAAACACCATATATTTT
CASSLYEGAGNTIYF
>TRBV13|TRBD1|TRBJ2-7|once
TGTGCCAGCAGCCATTCAGGACAGGGTTTATACGAGCAGTACTTC
CASSHSGQGLYEQYF
>TRBV27|TRBD1|TRBJ2-1|NA
TGTGCCAGCAGGGAATCGGACAGGGGTCCCTACAATGAGCAGTTCTTC
CASRESDRGPYNEQFF
>TRBV19|TRBD2|TRBJ2-7|NA
TGTGCCAGTAGCCGCGGGAGTAGGACCTACGAGCAGTACTTC
CASSRGSRTYEQYF
>TRBV16|TRBD1|TRBJ2-7|NA
TGTGCCAGCAGCCAATGGGGGACAGGGGAGGACGAGCAGTACTTC
CASSQWGTGEDEQYF
>TRBV7-9|TRBD1|TRBJ2-1|NA
TGTGCCAGCAGCGTACAGGGGTACAATGAGCAGTTCTTC
CASSVQGYNEQFF
>TRBV27|NA|TRBJ2-7|once
TGTGCCAGCAGTTTCTGGGGGCAAAGCTCCTACGAGCAGTACTTC
CASSFWGQSSYEQYF
>TRBV15|TRBD1|TRBJ1-1|NA
TGTGCCACCAGCAGAGGTCCATCGGGACAGGGTTGGACTGAAGCTTTCTTT
CATSRGPSGQGWTEAFF
>TRBV14|NA|TRBJ2-2|NA
TGTGCCAGCAGCCAAGTGACCAGGGGGGACGGCGGGGAGCTGTTTTTT
CASSQVTRGDGGELFF
>TRBV27|NA|TRBJ1-2|NA
TGTGCCAGCAGTTTATCGGCGGGGGGCGGTTTCGATGGCTACACCTTC
CASSLSAGGGFDGYTF
>TRBV5-4|NA|TRBJ1-1|NA
TGTGCCAGCAGTTTACACCCCAGGGAGGAGGCTTTCTTT
CASSLHPREEAFF
>TRBV2|TRBD1|TRBJ2-7|NA
TGTGCCAGCAGGGGCGGGTACGGGACAGGGGTACTCTACGAGCAGTACTTC
CASRGGYGTGVLYEQYF
>TRBV5-1|NA|TRBJ2-7|once
TGCGCCAGCAGCCCGGACGGGACCTACGAGCAGTACTTC
CASSPDGTYEQYF
>TRBV30|TRBD2|TRBJ2-2|NA
TGTGCCTGGACGAGGCTAGCGGAGAACACCGGGGAGCTGTTTTTT
CAWTRLAENTGELFF
>TRBV5-8|NA|TRBJ2-7|NA
TGTGCCAGCAGCTTGGTACTCTCCCTCTCCTACGAGCAGTACTTC
CASSLVLSLSYEQYF
>TRBV5-1|NA|TRBJ2-7|NA
TGCGCCAGCAGCTTGGAAGACATCGGCTACGAGCAGTACTTC
CASSLEDIGYEQYF
>TRBV30|TRBD2|TRBJ2-4|NA
TGTGCCTCACTAGCGGGAGATTCGGGAAACATTCAGTACTTC
CASLAGDSGNIQYF
>TRBV6-4|TRBD2|TRBJ2-3|NA
TGTGCCAGCAGTTTAGCGGGCGCTAGCACAGATACGCAGTATTTT
CASSLAGASTDTQYF
>TRBV7-8|NA|TRBJ2-7|once
TGTGCCAGCAGCTTAGAGGGGGTGGCCTACGAGCAGTACTTC
CASSLEGVAYEQYF
>TRBV28|TRBD1|TRBJ2-3|NA
TGTGCCAGCAGTTTAGTATTCCAGGGGGCAGAAGATACGCAGTATTTT
CASSLVFQGAEDTQYF
>TRBV28|NA|TRBJ2-2|NA
TGTGCCAGCAGTTTAGGGGAGAGGGACACCGGGGAGCTGTTTTTT
CASSLGERDTGELFF
>TRBV15|TRBD2|TRBJ2-1|once
TGTGCCACCAGCAGAGTGCTAGCGGGGGGGAACTACAATGAGCAGTTCTTC
CATSRVLAGGNYNEQFF
>TRBV7-2|NA|TRBJ1-1|once
TGTGCCAGCAGCTTGCAGGGACTGGCTGAAGCTTTCTTT
CASSLQGLAEAFF
>TRBV6-4|TRBD2|TRBJ2-1|NA
TGTGCCAGCAGTGACTCTAGCGGGAGCTACAATGAGCAGTTCTTC
CASSDSSGSYNEQFF
>TRBV5-6|TRBD1|TRBJ1-2|NA
TGTGCCAGCAGCTTAGGGGTTTTGACAGGGCCCGAGGGCTACACCTTC
CASSLGVLTGPEGYTF
>TRBV7-2|TRBD2|TRBJ2-1|NA
TGTGCCAGCAGCTTAAGAGGTTTATGGACTAGGGGTTACAATGAGCAGTTCTTC
CASSLRGLWTRGYNEQFF
>TRBV13|NA|TRBJ2-7|NA
TGTGCCAGCAGCCGAACTACATACGAGCAGTACTTC
CASSRTTYEQYF
>TRBV7-8|TRBD1|TRBJ1-5|NA
TGTGCCAGCAGCACATGGAGGGACAGGCATCAGCCCCAGCATTTT
CASSTWRDRHQPQHF
>TRBV21-1|NA|TRBJ1-1|NA
TGTGCCAGCAGCAAACGGGCGGGGAACACTGAAGCTTTCTTT
CASSKRAGNTEAFF
>TRBV2|NA|TRBJ2-7|NA
TGTGCCAGCAGTGACGGGTCCTACGAGCAGTACTTC
CASSDGSYEQYF
>TRBV6-4|TRBD1|TRBJ2-1|NA
TGTGCCAGCAGCGGGACAGGTAACAATGAGCAGTTCTTC
CASSGTGNNEQFF
>TRBV27|NA|TRBJ2-5|NA
TGTGCCAGCAGCCCTTTGGGAGTACAGGGATTGAGGGAGACCCAGTACTTC
CASSPLGVQGLRETQYF
>TRBV2|NA|TRBJ1-3|NA
TGTGCCAGCAGGGCGGAAGGAAACACCATATATTTT
CASRAEGNTIYF
>TRBV6-1|TRBD1|TRBJ1-5|NA
TGTGCCAGCAGTGCAGGGGGCGGGCCCCAGCATTTT
CASSAGGGPQHF
>TRBV11-2|NA|TRBJ2-7|NA
TGTGCCAGCAGCCCCCCCACAGGAAACTACTACGAGCAGTACTTC
CASSPPTGNYYEQYF
>TRBV21-1|NA|TRBJ2-7|NA
TGTGCCAGCAGCAAAGACACCTACGAGCAGTACTTC
CASSKDTYEQYF
>TRBV4-2|NA|TRBJ1-1|NA
TGTGCCAGCAGCCAAGAGGAGGGATGGGGCACTGAAGCTTTCTTT
CASSQEEGWGTEAFF
>TRBV25-1|TRBD1|TRBJ2-2|NA
TGTGCCAGCAGGTCACAGGGGGAGGTCGGGGAGCTGTTTTTT
CASRSQGEVGELFF
>TRBV7-9|NA|TRBJ1-5|NA
TGTGCCAGCAGCCCACAGGGAAAGGGCAATCAGCCCCAGCATTTT
CASSPQGKGNQPQHF
>TRBV4-2|NA|TRBJ2-7|NA
TGTGCCAGCAGCCAGGGACTTAACTACGAGCAGTACTTC
CASSQGLNYEQYF